This TCR beta chain was captured in a study of T cell changes during pregnancy in multiple sclerosis. Sequenced by immunoSEQ multiplex PCR; TCRdb stores in-frame clones only, minus some. The sample lists around 60,000 clones; around 90% were seen once. The CDR3 is 15 residues long. With V trimmed by 5 bases and J by 2 bases, 6 bases remained unmatched. Per germline, CDR1 SNHLY and CDR2 FYNNEI. This specimen was CD4+ T cells from peripheral blood mononuclear cells, taken after pregnancy. This TCR was recovered from a female donor in good health, enrolled as a control in a pregnancy study. V usage is TRBV2 and J usage is TRBJ1-5; TRBD1 matches 7 bases. In DNA, the CDR3 is TGTGCCAGCAGTCGACAGGGAGGTGGCAATCAGCCCCAGCATTTT. Translation gives CASSRQGGGNQPQHF. The full variable domain, its missing parts supplied by reference TRBV2 and TRBJ1-5, is EPEVTQTPSHQVTQMGQEVILRCVPISNHLYFYWYRQILGQKVEFLVSFYNNEISEKSEIFDDQFSVERPDGSNFTLKIRSTKLEDSAMYFCASSRQGGGNQPQHFGDGTRLSIL.